This entry lists 23 T cell receptor beta chains sequenced from one sample in a study of breast tumors, draining lymph nodes, adjacent tissues. Breast cancer patients provided tissue from their axillary draining lymph nodes. One entry per CDR3 protein results from TCRdb running MiXCR on the multiplex PCR reads. The sample yields 150,000 to 200,000 distinct CDR3 sequences, 33% seen once. The sample consisted of axillary lymph node tissue. The receptors here all came from a female donor with breast cancer. Some clones in this sample may be carry-over from other donors' samples.

In this sample, this clonotype turned up a few times. This clone may be a read error of a much larger clone one base away. V gene TRBV5-1 combines with J gene TRBJ2-7; 7 bases map to TRBD1. The CDR3 is 13 residues long. Looked up from germline, CDR1 is SGHRS and CDR2 is YFSETQ. CDR3 DNA: TGCGCCAGCAGTTGGACAGGAGGTTACGACCAGTACTTC. It yields the protein CASSWTGGYDQYF.

Many counts were recorded for this clonotype. CDR3: CASSWGAQTGTETQYF. Written as DNA, the CDR3 is TGTGCCAGCAGCTGGGGAGCTCAGACAGGGACAGAGACCCAGTACTTC. The V gene is TRBV5-5, the J gene TRBJ2-5; 7 bases are shared with TRBD1. V shed 3 bases and J 4 bases; nucleotides not matched to a gene: 12. The CDR3 has 16 amino acids. Looked up from germline, CDR1 is SGHKS and CDR2 is YYEKEE (reference sequence).

V usage is TRBV12-3 or TRBV12-4 and J usage is TRBJ1-4, with D hard to call. There are 14 residues in the CDR3. Trimming stripped 6 bases from V and 8 bases from J, with 16 bases between. This CDR3 is CASSPPGPREKLFF. As DNA, the CDR3 is TGTGCCAGCAGCCCACCTGGCCCTAGGGAAAAACTGTTTTTT.

This clonotype was observed many times. The chain employs TRBV5-4 and TRBJ2-5; D not certain. V was trimmed by 0 bases and J by 2 bases, leaving 8 bases between them. The CDR3 loop spans 14 amino acids. CDR1 is SGHNT and CDR2 is YYREEE in the germline V gene (reference sequence). The CDR3 DNA sequence: TGTGCCAGCAGCTTGGAAGTCCATCAAGAGACCCAGTACTTC. Its translation is CASSLEVHQETQYF.

This clonotype has ten or more counts. This sequence joins TRBV9 and TRBJ1-5; D is undetermined. V dropped 4 bases and J dropped 3 bases, with 11 bases sitting between them. This CDR3 region has 14 residues. CDR1 SGDLS and CDR2 YYNGEE come from the germline V gene. CDR3 loop: CASSPGRYNQPQHF. The CDR3, as DNA: TGTGCCAGCAGCCCCGGGAGGTACAATCAGCCCCAGCATTTT.

This clonotype is a singleton in its sample. The chain couples TRBV5-1 to TRBJ1-6, with D unresolved. Germline V lookup: CDR1 SGHRS, CDR2 YFSETQ. There are 16 residues in the CDR3. V dropped 8 bases and J dropped 0 bases, with 15 bases sitting between them. CDR3 DNA sequence: TGCGCCAGTAGGACTAGCGGGAGCTCCTATAATTCACCCCTCCACTTT. Encoded protein: CASRTSGSSYNSPLHF.

This clonotype has at least ten counts. CDR3 DNA sequence: TGTGCCAGCAGCAGGACAAACGCTAACTATGGCTACACCTTC. It is translated as CASSRTNANYGYTF. The chain is built from TRBV27 and TRBJ1-2; D may be TRBD1 (5 bases). The V and J ends lost 6 bases and 0 bases respectively, with 11 bases between them. CDR3 length: 14 residues. Germline-derived CDR1 and CDR2 are MNHEY and SMNVEV (reference sequence).

As to this clonotype: It may be a read error: a sequence one base away is much more abundant. The rearrangement links TRBV3-1 to TRBJ2-4, with a possible D match to TRBD1 (5 bases). The length of the CDR3 is 15 residues. CDR1 and CDR2 from the germline V gene are LGHDT and YNNKEL (reference sequence). The CDR3 sequence: CASSVEVGPKTIQYF. For the CDR3, the DNA is TGTGCCAGCAGCGTAGAGGTGGGGCCCAAAACCATTCAGTACTTC.

V gene TRBV27 combines with J gene TRBJ1-3; D is possibly TRBD1 (6 bases). This CDR3 has 17 amino acids. V lost 0 bases, J lost 0 bases, and 12 bases lay in between. CDR1 is MNHEY and CDR2 is SMNVEV in the germline V gene (reference sequence). The CDR3 DNA follows: TGTGCCAGCAGTTTATCGGCGAGGGGGAACTCTGGAAACACCATATATTTT. This encodes CASSLSARGNSGNTIYF.

This clonotype has just a few counts. A much larger clone lies one base from this, so it may be a read error. The chain combines TRBV5-4 with TRBJ1-2; D not certain. This CDR3 spans 14 amino acids. CDR1 and CDR2 (germline): SGHNT, YYREEE (reference sequence). Trimming pared 0 bases from V and 0 bases from J, leaving 6 bases between. The DNA for the CDR3 is TGTGCCAGCAGCTTGGTGGGGACTAACTATGGCTACACCTTC. It is translated as CASSLVGTNYGYTF.

On this clonotype: This could be a read error, since a much larger clone is one nucleotide away. This chain links TRBV6-2 or TRBV6-3 with TRBJ2-3; D not resolved. CDR1 and CDR2 (germline): MNHEY, SVGEGT. The V and J ends lost 5 bases and 2 bases respectively, with 20 bases between them. The CDR3 sequence is 17 residues long. CDR3 nucleotide sequence: TGTGCCAGCAGTCCCCCGTACGGAGCTCCCTTCACAGATACGCAGTATTTT. Translated: CASSPPYGAPFTDTQYF.

This clonotype was observed a few times. It may be a read error: a sequence one base away is much more abundant. The V and J genes are TRBV19 and TRBJ1-3, with TRBD1 matching over 9 bases. The CDR3 has 18 amino acids. Germline V gene lookup returns CDR1 LNHDA and CDR2 SQIVND (reference sequence). CDR3 bases: TGTGCCAGTAGCGCGACAGGACAGGGGCCGGGGGCTGGAAACACCACATATTTT. This gives the protein CASSATGQGPGAGNTTYF. The full variable domain, in which reference TRBV19 and TRBJ1-3 provide the parts outside the CDR3, is DGGITQSPKYLFRKEGQNVTLSCEQNLNHDAMYWYRQDPGQGLRLIYYSQIVNDFQKGDIAEGYSVSREKKESFPLTVTSAQKNPTAFYLCASSATGQGPGAGNTTYFGEGSWLTVV.

This clonotype was counted many times. V is TRBV7-9 and J is TRBJ1-6; the match to TRBD1 covers 7 bases. Germline CDR1 is SEHNR and CDR2 is FQNEAQ (reference sequence). CDR3 length equals 14 residues. With V trimmed by 3 bases and J by 9 bases, 5 bases remained unmatched. The CDR3 loop reads CASSLTGKISPLHF. The CDR3 DNA sequence: TGTGCCAGCAGCTTGACAGGGAAGATTTCACCCCTCCACTTT.

The chain uses TRBV20-1 and TRBJ1-6; tentatively, D is TRBD1 (5 bases). Germline V gene data show CDR1 as DFQATT and CDR2 as SNEGSKA (reference sequence). The length of the CDR3 is 15 residues. With 6 bases removed from V and 7 bases from J, the gap between germline ends came to 19 bases. This chain's CDR3 is CSASTGRGENSPLHF. The CDR3 DNA is TGCAGTGCCAGTACGGGACGGGGCGAGAATTCACCCCTCCACTTT.

This clonotype has ten or more counts. V usage is TRBV5-1 and J usage is TRBJ1-5; 9 bases are a match to TRBD1. V lost 4 bases and J lost 6; bases outside the gene matches: 8. Germline values: CDR1 SGHRS, CDR2 YFSETQ. The CDR3 loop spans 15 amino acids. The CDR3 loop is CASSPGTGSGQPQHF. The DNA for the CDR3 is TGCGCCAGCAGCCCCGGGACAGGGAGCGGTCAGCCCCAGCATTTT.

This clonotype appeared many times. The rearrangement joins TRBV20-1 to TRBJ2-1, with D possibly matching TRBD2 (7 bases). Germline lookup yields CDR1 DFQATT and CDR2 SNEGSKA (reference sequence). The CDR3 covers 16 residues. The germline V and J ends were trimmed by 4 bases and 3 bases, with 19 bases remaining between them. The CDR3 DNA sequence: TGCAGTGCTACCTGGGGGGGGAGGGGGGACTACAATGAGCAGTTCTTC. This sequence encodes CSATWGGRGDYNEQFF.

This clonotype showed up just once. The CDR3 carries no conserved terminal phenylalanine or tryptophan, so it likely arises from a read error. V and J are TRBV20-1 and TRBJ2-1; D remains unclear. CDR1 DFQATT and CDR2 SNEGSKA come from the germline V gene (reference sequence). The CDR3 totals 12 residues. CDR3 sequence (DNA): TGCAGCGCTAGAGAGTTTGGGAATGAGCAGTTCCTC. Amino acids: CSAREFGNEQFL.

Note on this clonotype: One end of the junction is discordant with germline, which a read error may explain. This chain uses TRBV6-2 or TRBV6-3 with TRBJ2-5; TRBD1 might be the D (5 bases). Germline V CDR1 and CDR2: MNHEY, SVGEGT. This CDR3 comprises 14 residues. The CDR3 is CASSHSRSGETQYF. The DNA of the CDR3 is TGTGCCAGCAGTCACTCGCGGTCAGGGGAGACCCAGTACTTC.

This clonotype was counted a single time. A read error is possible here, since a much larger clone lies one base away. V usage is TRBV6-5 and J usage is TRBJ2-7; weak D call: TRBD2 (6 bases). This CDR3 contains 14 residues. Germline V gene data show CDR1 as MNHEY and CDR2 as SVGAGI. CDR3 region: CASSHSGLANERYF. The CDR3 DNA follows: TGTGCCAGCAGTCACTCGGGACTGGCTAACGAGCGGTACTTC.

This clonotype was seen repeatedly, ten times or more. The chain is built from TRBV12-3 or TRBV12-4 and TRBJ2-7, with D unresolved. Trimming stripped 4 bases from V and 1 base from J, with 11 bases between. The CDR3 totals 14 residues. The CDR3 nucleotides read TGTGCCAGCAGTTCAGGACCCTCATCCTACGAGCAGTACTTC. Translating gives CASSSGPSSYEQYF.

In this sample, this clonotype turned up many times. The chain joins TRBV7-9 to TRBJ2-5; D not resolved. The CDR3 covers 14 residues. The V and J ends lost 5 bases and 0 bases respectively, with 10 bases between them. The germline V gene has CDR1 SEHNR and CDR2 FQNEAQ (reference sequence). The CDR3 protein is CASSPRIDQETQYF. Written as DNA, the CDR3 is TGTGCCAGCAGCCCAAGAATCGACCAAGAGACCCAGTACTTC.

For this clonotype: Possible read error: a much larger clone is one base away. This rearrangement joins TRBV6-2 or TRBV6-3 to TRBJ2-1; D is ambiguous. The CDR3 contains 13 residues. V lost 5 bases, J lost 4 bases, and 9 bases lay in between. Germline loops: CDR1 MNHEY, CDR2 SVGEGT. CDR3 DNA: TGTGCCAGCAGTCCCCCTCTGTACAATGAGCAGTTCTTC. Its protein product is CASSPPLYNEQFF.

This clonotype was observed at least ten times. The chain joins TRBV4-1 to TRBJ2-2, with D tentatively TRBD2 (5 bases). Germline CDR1 MGHRA, CDR2 YSYEKL. V was shortened by 0 bases and J by 5 bases, with 13 bases between the two germline ends. The CDR3 spans 16 residues. The CDR3 sequence is CASSQDVPGSTGELFF. DNA of the CDR3: TGCGCCAGCAGCCAAGATGTACCGGGGTCGACCGGGGAGCTGTTTTTT.